This T cell receptor beta chain was identified during a study of cytomegalovirus exposure and HLA in healthy donors (dated by TCRdb to the late 2010s). General notes on the study: An earlier analysis of roughly 630 of the donors reported roughly 300 Gb of sequence data and 117 million unique TCR beta sequences from 150 million to 200 million T cells. An early release covering roughly 600 HLA-typed donors comprised approximately 300 gigabases of sequencing data and around 80 million unique TCR sequences. The genetic ancestry cluster associated with self-reported Caucasian donors included 80% to 90% of the roughly 410 genotyped donors. The study aimed to test whether cataloging public T cell receptors could reveal signatures of past pathogen exposure. The T cell repertoires of some 700 subjects were profiled by immunosequencing and related to cytomegalovirus serostatus. A separate validation cohort of more than 100 different subjects was used in addition to the roughly 620-subject first cohort. To predict cytomegalovirus infection status, the study brought together high-throughput TCR immunosequencing, statistical association of individual TCRs with disease status, and machine learning. In a later analysis, previously published TCR beta repertoires from some 640 donors were re-analyzed and high-resolution HLA genotyping was added so that TCR occurrence patterns could be studied. In the later analysis, no new phenotypic data were used to find candidate immune exposures; instead, reliance was placed on TCR beta sequences and their occurrence across donors. An earlier analysis of 587 of the donors used high-throughput TCR beta sequencing to judge whether each TCR beta V gene segment behaved as functional or pseudogenic. Donor age, sex, ethnicity and CMV serostatus were compiled together with the repertoire data. A later genetic analysis took genome-wide SNP genotypes for about 65% of the 666 donors and used that subset as a discovery cohort. All discovery cohort repertoires had been generated on a single sequencing platform. Both class I and class II loci were covered by HLA typing, at four-digit resolution. Typing coverage varied by locus: about 620-630 donors for A, B, C, DRB1 and DQB1; roughly 500 for DQA1; more than 600 for DPA1; approximately 470 for DPB1. Several DR-DQ haplotypes were handled as single units for association and clustering because linkage in the cohort was strong. Among some 410 genotyped donors of the cohort, an average of around 220,000 unique TCR beta nucleotide sequences was sequenced per donor, of which about 19% were non-productive.

This clone was recorded only once. There is no known antigen for this receptor. One base away there is no much larger clone; base qualities are not given. The germline V gene yields MNHEY for CDR1 and SVGAGI for CDR2. The CDR3, from cysteine to phenylalanine, totals 14 residues. Only the CDR3 portion is preserved as DNA: 42 bases, with reading frame beginning at the first base. The junction carries 15 bases between V and J, which are trimmed by 8 bases and 3 bases respectively. Study-wide conclusions, independent of this receptor: A later analysis found that TCR association rates varied across HLA loci, with DRB1 alleles showing the most associated TCRs and HLA-C alleles the fewest. According to a later analysis, most CMV-associated TCR beta chains appeared to be HLA-restricted, and the HLA associations seemed to be driven largely by CMV exposure. The study listed approximately 150 TCR beta chains as associated with cytomegalovirus. In a later analysis, around 17,000 TCR beta sequences were associated with specific HLA alleles at a false discovery rate of 0.05. Only TCR beta chains were sequenced in this cohort, and the absence of alpha or paired-chain data limited detectable features. Cytomegalovirus status was reported to be diagnosed by the classifier with high specificity and sensitivity in both the original and validation cohorts. Presence/absence analyses assumed roughly uniform sequencing depth across donors, an assumption that may not hold. Because HLA typing was unavailable for some donors at each locus, only the typed subset was used in association tests. Because counts were too low, 15 to 20 rarely observed V segments, including chromosome 9 orphons, were excluded from the earlier analysis of 587 of the donors. In a later genetic analysis, a missense DCLRE1C variant was associated with V-gene and J-gene trimming of TCR beta chains, and the association was replicated in an independent cohort. Across donors, most TCR sequences were observed very rarely, whereas some public TCRs were present in many individuals. In a later analysis, several top co-occurrence clusters were reported to appear linked to parvovirus B19, influenza, CMV and Epstein-Barr virus. CMV serostatus was the only immune exposure information available for the cohort. Three of the identified cytomegalovirus-associated TCR beta chains were confirmed in vitro to be specific for cytomegalovirus antigens. Compared with equally common non-associated chains, HLA-associated TCR beta chains in a later analysis were more clonally expanded and had lower generation probabilities. It was suggested by the authors that the approach could potentially be generalized to other disease states and immunological phenotypes. Correlated functional status among segregating V segments might reflect linkage disequilibrium, but an unknown experimental factor could not be ruled out. When HLA alleles, especially DR and DQ, strongly co-occurred, TCR associations were difficult to assign to individual alleles. According to a later genetic analysis, donors in an Asian-associated ancestry cluster had fewer N-insertions in productive TCRs than the approximately 700-donor mean. A further reported finding was that TCR beta sequences accurately predicted the HLA-A and HLA-B alleles for most subjects in the first cohort. Some IMGT-functional V segments, including TRBV6-2 and TRBV6-3, could not be distinguished by the 87-base-pair reads and were therefore excluded. Broadly in line with IMGT annotations, most TCR beta V segments showed up in productive rearrangements about 87% or about 30% of the time in an earlier analysis of about 500 of the donors. The sequencing pipeline was judged likely to have produced a cluster of highly shared sequence variants as a technical artifact.

Libraries came from the immunoSEQ multiplex PCR assay. The multiplex PCR relied on a mix of 60 forward primers for TCR Vbeta segments and 13 reverse primers for TCR Jbeta segments. Amplification of the CDR3 region of rearranged TCR beta genes was performed with a multiplex PCR assay on genomic DNA. Amplified TCR beta libraries were sequenced as 87-base-pair reads on the Illumina HiSeq System. The authors' analysis ran thus. In a later analysis, tens of millions of unique TCR beta chains were counted across the approximately 640 repertoires, and around 10 million of these chains were shared by at least two donors. To remove PCR and sequencing errors, raw reads were error-corrected and collapsed into unique sequences using a nearest-neighbor algorithm that merged closely related sequences. To assign V, D and J gene segments, CDR3 sequences were aligned to IMGT reference sequences. For a sequence to be retained, at least a six-nucleotide match to both a V gene segment and a J gene segment was required. A rearrangement counted as productive if the CDR3 had no stop codons and remained in frame with V and J, and every other rearrangement counted as non-productive. CDR3 was defined by IMGT convention, running from the second conserved V-encoded cysteine to the conserved J-encoded phenylalanine. Sequences without an unambiguous match to a single V gene segment were excluded from the earlier analysis of a few hundred of the donors. In an earlier analysis of approximately 590 of the donors, a V segment was called functional when productive rearrangements were above 56.7%, and segregating when the standard deviation between donors exceeded 5%. A statistical classification framework was built to diagnose cytomegalovirus status from the catalog of TCR beta chain sequences. In a later analysis, TCR nucleotide sequences were compared against IMGT/GENE-DB human TR gene sequences so that V and J genes could be assigned. A later analysis assigned CDR3 sequences and most-parsimonious VDJ recombination scenarios with the TCRdist pipeline. In a later analysis, every TCR beta chain was defined by the combination of its CDR3 amino acid sequence and its V-gene family, and reads without a unique V-gene family were dropped. In a later analysis, approximately 590 highly shared, low-generation-probability nucleotide sequences were removed to address suspected cross-contamination and a sequencing artifact. A later analysis calculated a clonal expansion index for each public chain from normalized within-repertoire ranks of inferred template counts. In a later analysis, generation probabilities were computed using a VDJ recombination model fitted to out-of-frame rearrangements, and the results were checked against IGoR. A later analysis scored TCR-TCR, TCR-HLA and TCR-CMV co-occurrence with hypergeometric tests, applying a repertoire-size bias correction to TCR pairs. To estimate false discovery rates, a later analysis permuted the HLA or CMV assignments 20 times. A later analysis grouped co-occurring TCRs with DBSCAN, adding TCRdist sequence similarity when clustering within HLA-allele-positive subsets. Repertoires with fewer than 30,000 or more than 120,000 public chains, plus five repertoires with anomalous nucleotide sharing, were excluded from co-occurrence clustering. As stored in TCRdb, this immuneACCESS dataset retains in-frame rearrangements with V and J assigned. A fraction of the clones does not appear; measured against another copy, unresolved V genes explain less than half of the discrepancy, and the remainder lacks a known reason. That table furnishes V, J and clone size, whereas the DNA furnished D and trimming. For this sample the table gives 170,000 or so clones, of which about four fifths were detected only once. The leading ten clones occupy almost 7% of the sample.

In total, roughly 670 healthy bone marrow donors made up the cohort. All cohort members were sampled while nominally healthy, although unrecorded immune exposures were likely present. The donor tested CMV seropositive, placing the donor among the approximately 290 seropositive members of the cohort. Each donor provided a peripheral blood sample, and peripheral blood mononuclear cells were used for TCR beta sequencing. The Qiagen DNeasy Blood Extraction Kit was used to extract genomic DNA from the blood cell samples. The receptor was isolated from a man aged 25-40 years in good health and CMV-seropositive. The chain is assembled from TRBV6-5 and TRBJ2-3; a tentative D match to TRBD2 spans 7 bases. The sample was PBMCs. The sequence in DNA is TGTGCCAGCCACAGGGCGGGGGTTACAGATACGCAGTATTTT. Its translation is CASHRAGVTDTQYF.